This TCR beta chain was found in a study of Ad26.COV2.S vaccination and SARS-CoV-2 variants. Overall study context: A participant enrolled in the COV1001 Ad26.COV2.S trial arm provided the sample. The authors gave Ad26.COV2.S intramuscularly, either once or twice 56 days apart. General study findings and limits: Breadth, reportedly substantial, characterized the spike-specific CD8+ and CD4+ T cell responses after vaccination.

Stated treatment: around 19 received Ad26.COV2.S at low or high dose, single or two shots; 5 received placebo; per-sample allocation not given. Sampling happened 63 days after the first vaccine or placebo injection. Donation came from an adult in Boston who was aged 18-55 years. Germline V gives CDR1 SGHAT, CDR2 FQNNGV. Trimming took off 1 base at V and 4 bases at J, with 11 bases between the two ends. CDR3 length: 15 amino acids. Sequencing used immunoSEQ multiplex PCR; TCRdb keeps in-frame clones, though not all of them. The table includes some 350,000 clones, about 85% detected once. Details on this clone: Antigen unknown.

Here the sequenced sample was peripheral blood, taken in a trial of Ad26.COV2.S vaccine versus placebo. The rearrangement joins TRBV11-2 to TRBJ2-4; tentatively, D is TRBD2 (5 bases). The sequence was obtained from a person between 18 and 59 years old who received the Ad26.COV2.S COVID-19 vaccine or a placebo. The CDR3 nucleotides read TGTGCCAGCAGCTTAGGAATCGGGGTAAAAAACATTCAGTACTTC. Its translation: CASSLGIGVKNIQYF.